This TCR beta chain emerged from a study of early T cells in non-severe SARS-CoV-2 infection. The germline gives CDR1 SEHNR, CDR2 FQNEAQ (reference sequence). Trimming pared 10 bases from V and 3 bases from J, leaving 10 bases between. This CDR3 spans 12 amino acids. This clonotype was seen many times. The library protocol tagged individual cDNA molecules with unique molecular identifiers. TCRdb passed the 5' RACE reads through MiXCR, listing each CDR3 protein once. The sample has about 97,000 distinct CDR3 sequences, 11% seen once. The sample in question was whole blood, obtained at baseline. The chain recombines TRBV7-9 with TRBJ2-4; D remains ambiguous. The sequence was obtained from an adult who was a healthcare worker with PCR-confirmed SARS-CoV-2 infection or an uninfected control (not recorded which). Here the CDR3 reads CATGWDKNIQYF. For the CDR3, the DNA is TGTGCCACCGGATGGGACAAAAACATTCAGTACTTC.